These 28 T cell receptor beta chains share one sample of origin, sequenced in a study of cytomegalovirus exposure and HLA in healthy donors. The PCR ran on 60 Vbeta and 13 Jbeta primers. Sequencing used immunoSEQ multiplex PCR; TCRdb keeps in-frame clones, though not all of them. The sample has under 150,000 clones, 73% seen once; the top ten hold 1% to 1.5%. Sequencing was done on a sample of PBMCs. These receptors originate from a woman aged 40 to 50 in good health and CMV-seronegative.

The rearrangement links TRBV21-1 to TRBJ1-3; TRBD1 was called by the table and not checked on the DNA. TRBV21-1 is labeled a pseudogene. The CDR3 sequence is 21 residues long. CDR3 DNA sequence: TGTGCCAGCAGCAAAGAACGACAGGGGTGGCCGATCCTTAGCTCTGGAAACACCATATATTTT. Amino acids: CASSKERQGWPILSSGNTIYF.

The gene calls are TRBV7-8 and TRBJ2-3; TRBD2 matches 12 bases. The ends lost 7 bases at V and 3 bases at J; junction bases unmatched: 5. There are 15 residues in the CDR3. Germline V lookup: CDR1 SGHVS, CDR2 FQNEAQ. CDR3 region: CASTRTSGDTDTQYF. The CDR3 nucleotides are TGTGCCAGCACCCGGACTAGCGGGGATACAGATACGCAGTATTTT.

The chain uses TRBV11-2 and TRBJ2-5; 9 bases map to TRBD1. Unmatched junction bases numbered 7, after V lost 6 bases and J lost 2 bases. Germline assignment: CDR1 SGHAT and CDR2 FQNNGV. The CDR3 extends over 15 amino acids. In DNA form, the CDR3 reads TGTGCCAGCAGATACCCCGGGACAGGGCAAGAGACCCAGTACTTC. This gives the protein CASRYPGTGQETQYF.

CDR3 nucleotide sequence: TGTGCCAGTAGTATAGCTGCGGGGGGATTTGACAATGAGCAGTTCTTC. Encoded protein: CASSIAAGGFDNEQFF. J is TRBJ2-1 and V is TRBV19; 8 bases map to TRBD2. The CDR3 has 16 amino acids. V was clipped by 1 base and J by 5 bases; unmatched bases: 7. Germline-derived CDR1 and CDR2 are LNHDA and SQIVND (reference sequence).

The chain recombines TRBV10-3 with TRBJ2-1, with TRBD1 matching over 11 bases. Germline assignment: CDR1 ENHRY and CDR2 SYGVKD. J lost 5 bases, V lost 8 bases, and 2 bases had no gene match. This CDR3 contains 13 residues. The chain's CDR3 is CAIRDRGDNEQFF. Here the CDR3 DNA reads TGTGCCATCCGGGACAGGGGGGACAATGAGCAGTTCTTC.

V usage is TRBV5-6 and J usage is TRBJ1-6; 7 bases agree with TRBD1. The CDR3 spans 15 residues. The J segment lost 10 bases and the V segment lost 0 bases, leaving 7 bases of the junction unmatched. The germline V gene has CDR1 SGHDT and CDR2 YYEEEE. The CDR3 bases are TGTGCCAGCAGCTTGGTCGGGACAGATCGATCACCCCTCCACTTT. This translates into CASSLVGTDRSPLHF.

The chain combines TRBV9 with TRBJ2-1, with 7 bases aligning to TRBD1. CDR3 length: 15 amino acids. The germline V gene has CDR1 SGDLS and CDR2 YYNGEE. Unmatched junction bases numbered 3, after V lost 1 base and J lost 2 bases. The CDR3 protein is CASSVRQGAYNEQFF. The CDR3 DNA sequence: TGTGCCAGCAGCGTAAGACAGGGAGCCTACAATGAGCAGTTCTTC. Based on the CDR3 plus reference TRBV9 and TRBJ2-1, the full variable domain is DSGVTQTPKHLITATGQRVTLRCSPRSGDLSVYWYQQSLDQGLQFLIQYYNGEERAKGNILERFSAQQFPDLHSELNLSSLELGDSALYFCASSVRQGAYNEQFFGPGTRLTVL.

The V gene is TRBV7-9, the J gene TRBJ2-3; D may be TRBD2 (6 bases). The CDR3 is made up of 15 amino acids. Trimming stripped 5 bases from V and 2 bases from J, with 14 bases between. Germline V lookup: CDR1 SEHNR, CDR2 FQNEAQ (reference sequence). For the CDR3, the DNA is TGTGCCAGCAGCCATTACGGGACTCTCACAGATACGCAGTATTTT. Translating it yields CASSHYGTLTDTQYF.

V gene TRBV7-9 combines with J gene TRBJ2-1; a weak D match, TRBD1 (5 bases). V lost 6 bases, J lost 0 bases, and 18 bases lay in between. The CDR3 totals 17 residues. CDR1 is SEHNR, CDR2 FQNEAQ, per germline (reference sequence). The CDR3 DNA is TGTGCCAGCAGGGAAAGCCAGGGTCAGGACTCCTACAATGAGCAGTTCTTC. Its translation is CASRESQGQDSYNEQFF.

V gene TRBV9 combines with J gene TRBJ1-2; TRBD1 matches 9 bases. Germline V gene data show CDR1 as SGDLS and CDR2 as YYNGEE. V gave up 2 bases and J gave up 6 bases; unmatched junction bases: 5. The CDR3 consists of 14 residues. The CDR3 sequence is CASSVGGQGHGYTF. The CDR3, as DNA: TGTGCCAGCAGCGTGGGGGGACAGGGACATGGCTACACCTTC. The variable domain in full, with the rest retrieved from reference TRBV9 and TRBJ1-2, is DSGVTQTPKHLITATGQRVTLRCSPRSGDLSVYWYQQSLDQGLQFLIQYYNGEERAKGNILERFSAQQFPDLHSELNLSSLELGDSALYFCASSVGGQGHGYTFGSGTRLTVV.

Only one count was recorded for this clone. The chain links TRBV6-1 to TRBJ1-1, with a tentative D call TRBD1 (6 bases). Germline values: CDR1 MNHNS, CDR2 SASEGT. V dropped 5 bases and J dropped 1 base, with 11 bases sitting between them. This CDR3 has 14 residues. The CDR3 reads CASSRDNQNTEAFF. The DNA for the CDR3 is TGTGCCAGCAGTAGGGACAACCAGAACACTGAAGCTTTCTTT.

V usage is TRBV19 and J usage is TRBJ2-3; D is unresolved. The CDR3 has 14 amino acids. Germline CDR1 is LNHDA and CDR2 is SQIVND (reference sequence). Trimming stripped 5 bases from V and 3 bases from J, with 12 bases between. The CDR3 protein is CASSLRMNTDTQYF. The CDR3 DNA follows: TGTGCCAGTAGTCTGAGGATGAATACAGATACGCAGTATTTT.

This clone was found a few times. CDR3: CASRRTGNTEAFF. CDR3 bases: TGTGCCAGCAGGCGGACAGGGAACACTGAAGCTTTCTTT. The chain recombines TRBV6-1 with TRBJ1-1; 7 positions agree with TRBD1. This CDR3 has 13 residues. Looked up from germline, CDR1 is MNHNS and CDR2 is SASEGT. Trimming removed 6 bases from V and 1 base from J; junction bases left unmatched: 2.

The J gene is TRBJ1-1, the V gene TRBV5-6; possible D gene TRBD1, 6 bases. The CDR3 has 14 residues. The germline V gene has CDR1 SGHDT and CDR2 YYEEEE. Trimming left V 4 bases short and J 1 base short, with 11 bases between. The CDR3 region has the DNA TGTGCCAGCAGCCCGGGACAATCGAACACTGAAGCTTTCTTT. It translates to CASSPGQSNTEAFF. The full variable domain, completed using reference TRBV5-6 and TRBJ1-1, is DAGVTQSPTHLIKTRGQQVTLRCSPKSGHDTVSWYQQALGQGPQFIFQYYEEEERQRGNFPDRFSGHQFPNYSSELNVNALLLGDSALYLCASSPGQSNTEAFFGQGTRLTVV.

The chain recombines TRBV7-9 with TRBJ2-1, with 7 positions matching TRBD2. The CDR3 is made up of 13 amino acids. The germline V gene has CDR1 SEHNR and CDR2 FQNEAQ (reference sequence). V was pared by 5 bases and J by 3 bases, with 1 base of the junction left unmatched. CDR3 coding DNA: TGTGCCAGCAGCGAGCGGGGCTACAATGAGCAGTTCTTC. It translates to CASSERGYNEQFF. The whole variable domain, filled in from reference TRBV7-9 and TRBJ2-1, reads DTGVSQNPRHKITKRGQNVTFRCDPISEHNRLYWYRQTLGQGPEFLTYFQNEAQLEKSRLLSDRFSAERPKGSFSTLEIQRTEQGDSAMYLCASSERGYNEQFFGPGTRLTVL.

The chain joins TRBV6-6 to TRBJ2-1; tentatively, D is TRBD2 (7 bases). Trimming pared 6 bases from V and 4 bases from J, leaving 19 bases between. This CDR3 comprises 16 residues. CDR1 is MNHNY and CDR2 is SVGAGI in the germline V gene (reference sequence). CDR3 protein: CASRQLRGGAYNEQFF. As DNA, the CDR3 is TGTGCCAGCAGGCAACTCCGTGGGGGGGCGTACAATGAGCAGTTCTTC.

With regard to this clone: The junction and the germline gene differ at one end; a read error may be behind it. V is TRBV11-2 and J is TRBJ2-7; possibly TRBD2 for D (6 bases). Germline CDR1 SGHAT, CDR2 FQNNGV. This CDR3 comprises 11 residues. The CDR3 protein is CASSFTGTLIF. The DNA of the CDR3 is TGTGCCAGCAGCTTTACCGGGACTTTAATCTTC.

V and J are TRBV6-1 and TRBJ2-5; tentative D call: TRBD2 (7 bases). The germline V and J ends were trimmed by 0 bases and 2 bases, with 10 bases remaining between them. CDR1 and CDR2 (germline): MNHNS, SASEGT. This CDR3 contains 15 residues. DNA for the CDR3: TGTGCCAGCAGTGAAGCGGGGGGGGCGCAAGAGACCCAGTACTTC. This encodes CASSEAGGAQETQYF.

This chain uses TRBV2 with TRBJ2-2; D is perhaps TRBD2 (5 bases). Germline V CDR1 and CDR2: SNHLY, FYNNEI. Trimming removed 10 bases from V and 8 bases from J, with 14 bases in between. The CDR3 is made up of 12 amino acids. The CDR3 DNA is TGTGCCACCCTACGGGGTTCAGGGGAGCTGTTTTTT. Protein product: CATLRGSGELFF. Full variable domain (outside the CDR3, taken from reference TRBV2 and TRBJ2-2): EPEVTQTPSHQVTQMGQEVILRCVPISNHLYFYWYRQILGQKVEFLVSFYNNEISEKSEIFDDQFSVERPDGSNFTLKIRSTKLEDSAMYFCATLRGSGELFFGEGSRLTVL.

CDR3 residues: CSVEVPGRDTEAFF. CDR3 DNA: TGCAGCGTTGAAGTTCCAGGGAGGGACACTGAAGCTTTCTTT. This chain connects TRBV29-1 to TRBJ1-1, with D possibly matching TRBD1 (5 bases). V dropped 1 base and J dropped 3 bases, with 12 bases sitting between them. The CDR3 is made up of 14 amino acids. The germline V gene encodes CDR1 SQVTM and CDR2 ANQGSEA.

This sequence joins TRBV6-5 and TRBJ2-3; possible D gene TRBD2, 5 bases. Trimming pared 7 bases from V and 3 bases from J, leaving 11 bases between. Germline V gene sequence: CDR1 MNHEY, CDR2 SVGAGI. The CDR3 is made up of 13 amino acids. As DNA, the CDR3 is TGTGCCAGCACGGCGGGCGCGACAGATACGCAGTATTTT. It encodes CASTAGATDTQYF.

This clone was found a few times. V gene TRBV5-6 combines with J gene TRBJ2-7; unclear D gene. Looked up from germline, CDR1 is SGHDT and CDR2 is YYEEEE. The V gene lost 1 base and the J gene lost 3 bases, with 5 bases spanning the gap. The CDR3 consists of 12 residues. The CDR3 here is CASSLNHYEQYV. CDR3 DNA: TGTGCCAGCAGCTTGAATCACTACGAGCAGTACGTC.

A single count supports this clone. The chain joins TRBV6-1 to TRBJ1-6, with 9 bases aligning to TRBD1. Germline CDR1 is MNHNS and CDR2 is SASEGT. The CDR3 totals 14 residues. The V and J ends lost 5 bases and 7 bases, in that order; junction bases with no gene match: 3. CDR3 bases: TGTGCCAGCAGTCAACAGGGGGCAAATTCACCCCTCCACTTT. The encoded protein is CASSQQGANSPLHF.

The chain links TRBV19 to TRBJ1-2, with 8 bases fitting TRBD1. CDR3 length equals 13 residues. Germline trimming cut 6 bases from V and 6 bases from J; bases unmatched to any gene: 6. CDR1 and CDR2 from the germline V gene are LNHDA and SQIVND (reference sequence). The CDR3 loop is CASRMTGVDGYTF. In DNA form, the CDR3 reads TGTGCCAGTAGGATGACAGGGGTTGATGGCTACACCTTC. The whole variable domain, remainder taken from reference TRBV19 and TRBJ1-2, is DGGITQSPKYLFRKEGQNVTLSCEQNLNHDAMYWYRQDPGQGLRLIYYSQIVNDFQKGDIAEGYSVSREKKESFPLTVTSAQKNPTAFYLCASRMTGVDGYTFGSGTRLTVV.

In its sample, this clone was seen once. The V call is TRBV6-5, the J call TRBJ2-7; 9 positions match TRBD1. Trimming took 8 bases from V and 5 from J; bases not matched to a gene: 7. This CDR3 region has 13 residues. Germline V gene data show CDR1 as MNHEY and CDR2 as SVGAGI. The CDR3 nucleotides are TGTGCCAGCCCCGGGACAGGGAGTGACGAGCAGTACTTC. Translation: CASPGTGSDEQYF.

A few counts support this clone. The chain combines TRBV5-1 with TRBJ2-3, with a weak D call TRBD2 (5 bases). Germline-derived CDR1 and CDR2 are SGHRS and YFSETQ. Trimming removed 4 bases at V and 6 bases at J, with 15 bases between. The CDR3 length is 14 residues. The CDR3 loop is CASSPEQRGDTQYF. In DNA form, the CDR3 reads TGCGCCAGCAGCCCGGAACAGCGAGGGGATACGCAGTATTTT.

This clone has only a few counts. The chain joins TRBV6-1 to TRBJ1-1, with D possibly TRBD1 on 6 matching bases. Trimming removed 1 base at V and 2 bases at J, with 11 bases between. In germline, CDR1 is MNHNS, CDR2 SASEGT. This CDR3 region has 15 residues. CDR3 loop: CASSEVDSFNTEAFF. As DNA, the CDR3 is TGTGCCAGCAGTGAAGTGGACAGCTTTAACACTGAAGCTTTCTTT.

Written as DNA, the CDR3 is TGTGCCAGCAGCTTAGCGGGGACAGGGAGTAGTGGCTACACCTTC. It specifies CASSLAGTGSSGYTF. V is TRBV7-8 and J is TRBJ1-2, with TRBD1 matching 9 bases. The CDR3 has 15 residues. Trimming took 0 bases from V and 7 from J; bases not matched to a gene: 6. Germline V gene lookup returns CDR1 SGHVS and CDR2 FQNEAQ.